One sample yielded the 29 T cell receptor beta chains listed below, sequenced in a study of Graves' ophthalmopathy and Graves' hyperthyroidism. CDR3 regions of TCR beta were amplified from RNA transcripts. HTBI primers were employed in first-round RT-PCR, then a second-round multiplex PCR followed. TCRdb reprocessed the multiplex PCR reads with MiXCR, giving one entry per CDR3 protein. This table has 300,000 to 350,000 distinct CDR3 sequences, around a sixth appearing once. Sequencing input: peripheral blood. These receptors originate from an adult man with Graves' ophthalmopathy.

This clonotype was seen ten or more times. This chain uses TRBV6-1 with TRBJ2-7; 8 nucleotides line up with TRBD1. In germline, CDR1 is MNHNS, CDR2 SASEGT. This CDR3 region has 14 residues. With 5 bases clipped from V and 1 base from J, the junction kept 4 bases outside the gene matches. CDR3 in amino acids: CASSPRQGSYEQYF. The CDR3 DNA is TGTGCCAGCAGTCCCCGACAGGGGTCCTACGAGCAGTACTTC.

This chain uses TRBV6-2 or TRBV6-3 with TRBJ1-5, with TRBD1 as a possible D gene (5 bases). Trimming cost V 3 bases and J 6 bases, with 30 bases left between them. The CDR3 is 20 amino acids. Germline V gives CDR1 MNHEY, CDR2 SVGEGT. As DNA, the CDR3 is TGTGCCAGCAGTTATCCTTCCGGGATAGGTCTGCCTCGGGGGGGTCAGCCCCAGCATTTT. Translating it yields CASSYPSGIGLPRGGQPQHF.

This clonotype has ten or more counts. The CDR3 DNA is TGTGCCAGCAGCCAAGTTCTCAGGTCTCCATCTGGGGCCAACGTCCTGACTTTC. This encodes CASSQVLRSPSGANVLTF. The chain joins TRBV3-1 to TRBJ2-6; D uncertain. V gave up 1 base and J gave up 1 base, with 14 bases separating them. The CDR3 length is 18 residues. The germline gives CDR1 LGHDT, CDR2 YNNKEL (reference sequence).

The chain links TRBV6-5 to TRBJ2-7; 10 nucleotides line up with TRBD1. The J segment lost 2 bases and the V segment lost 6 bases, leaving 7 bases of the junction unmatched. From germline, CDR1 is MNHEY and CDR2 SVGAGI. The CDR3 is 15 residues long. CDR3 protein: CASSYDRGRPYEQYF. The DNA for the CDR3 is TGTGCCAGCAGCTATGACAGGGGGCGCCCCTACGAGCAGTACTTC.

This clonotype was observed at least ten times. The rearrangement links TRBV7-8 to TRBJ2-7, with 7 positions matching TRBD2. Trimming at V came to 5 bases and at J to 1 base, leaving 11 bases not matched to a gene. CDR1 is SGHVS, CDR2 FQNEAQ, per germline. The CDR3 extends over 16 amino acids. The CDR3 nucleotides are TGTGCCAGCAGCCCCCAAGCCGGGGGACTATCCTACGAGCAGTACTTC. Translated, it gives CASSPQAGGLSYEQYF.

This clonotype was observed at least ten times. V is TRBV4-3 and J is TRBJ2-7, with 7 bases matching TRBD1. The CDR3 totals 15 residues. V was clipped by 0 bases and J by 5 bases; unmatched bases: 7. Germline loops: CDR1 LGHNA, CDR2 YSLEER. This CDR3 is CASSQDLTGTDEQYF. As DNA, the CDR3 is TGCGCCAGCAGCCAAGATCTGACAGGGACGGACGAGCAGTACTTC.

This clonotype has at least ten counts. The chain combines TRBV29-1 with TRBJ2-5; D is unresolved. Germline CDR1 is SQVTM and CDR2 is ANQGSEA. The CDR3 extends over 12 amino acids. The V and J ends lost 3 bases and 9 bases respectively, with 14 bases between them. CDR3 DNA: TGCAGCGTTGACGCCGAAAGAGTGGCCCAGTACTTC. Translating gives CSVDAERVAQYF.

This clonotype has at least ten counts. This chain uses TRBV20-1 with TRBJ1-5, with a possible D match to TRBD1 (5 bases). This CDR3 spans 14 amino acids. The germline V gene encodes CDR1 DFQATT and CDR2 SNEGSKA (reference sequence). The V and J ends lost 4 bases and 3 bases respectively, with 13 bases between them. CDR3 protein: CSATEDSPNQPQHF. The CDR3 DNA reads as TGCAGTGCTACCGAAGACAGCCCCAATCAGCCCCAGCATTTT.

The chain combines TRBV20-1 with TRBJ2-2; D gene ambiguous. Trimming took 1 base from V and 7 from J, leaving 7 bases between them. The CDR3 contains 12 residues. The germline V gene encodes CDR1 DFQATT and CDR2 SNEGSKA (reference sequence). CDR3 coding DNA: TGCAGTGCTAGAGGGCGTATCGGGGAGCTGTTTTTT. It specifies CSARGRIGELFF.

This clonotype occurred a few times. The gene calls are TRBV4-3 and TRBJ1-1, with D uncertain. The CDR3 runs to 15 residues. Germline-derived CDR1 and CDR2 are LGHNA and YSLEER. Trimming pared 0 bases from V and 7 bases from J, leaving 15 bases between. CDR3 loop: CASSQDLTDNDEAFF. The CDR3 nucleotides read TGCGCCAGCAGCCAAGATTTGACCGACAACGATGAAGCTTTCTTT.

The sample holds a few counts of this clonotype. The chain carries TRBV18 and TRBJ2-7; D possibly corresponds to TRBD1 (5 bases). The CDR3 runs 16 residues. V shed 3 bases and J shed 3 bases, with 18 bases lying between them. CDR1 is KGHSH, CDR2 LQKENI, per germline. CDR3 sequence: CASSPLDRGENYEQYF. The CDR3 nucleotides are TGTGCCAGCTCACCTCTTGATAGGGGTGAAAACTACGAGCAGTACTTC.

This clonotype was observed at least ten times. The rearrangement links TRBV9 to TRBJ2-7, with D hard to call. Looked up from germline, CDR1 is SGDLS and CDR2 is YYNGEE. Trimming cost V 0 bases and J 5 bases, with 18 bases left between them. CDR3 size: 16 residues. CDR3 DNA sequence: TGTGCCAGCAGCGTAGAGGGTTTCGATCGGTTCAACGAGCAGTACTTC. It yields the protein CASSVEGFDRFNEQYF.

V and J are TRBV24-1 and TRBJ2-7; D could derive from TRBD1 or TRBD2 (5 bases each). Germline loops: CDR1 KGHDR, CDR2 SFDVKD. The CDR3 totals 15 residues. V dropped 1 base and J dropped 3 bases, with 12 bases sitting between them. CDR3 DNA: TGTGCCACCAGTGATTTCCGGGACGGGAACTACGAGCAGTACTTC. Protein sequence: CATSDFRDGNYEQYF.

The sample holds many counts of this clonotype. This rearrangement joins TRBV6-5 to TRBJ2-7; D is possibly TRBD1 or TRBD2 (5 bases each). This CDR3 has 14 residues. Germline CDR1 and CDR2: MNHEY and SVGAGI. V was clipped by 6 bases and J by 2 bases, with 14 bases between them. The CDR3 here is CASRGPGPPYEQYF. The CDR3 DNA sequence: TGTGCCAGCAGAGGCCCGGGGCCGCCCTACGAGCAGTACTTC.

The chain uses TRBV10-3 and TRBJ1-1, with TRBD1 as a possible D gene (6 bases). The CDR3 runs to 14 residues. Trimming left V 10 bases short and J 0 bases short, with 15 bases between. Germline values: CDR1 ENHRY, CDR2 SYGVKD. The CDR3 loop is CATRQGQLNTEAFF. In nucleotides, the CDR3 is TGTGCCACTCGCCAGGGACAACTGAACACTGAAGCTTTCTTT.

This clonotype was detected many times. The chain employs TRBV18 and TRBJ2-7; possibly TRBD1 for D (6 bases). The CDR3 extends over 13 amino acids. V dropped 3 bases and J dropped 3 bases, with 9 bases sitting between them. Per germline, CDR1 KGHSH and CDR2 LQKENI. The CDR3 DNA sequence: TGTGCCAGCTCACCGGGGGCTAACTACGAGCAGTACTTC. Translation: CASSPGANYEQYF.

This clonotype was recorded many times. The rearrangement joins TRBV6-1 to TRBJ2-2; 12 positions match TRBD2. Unmatched junction bases numbered 7, after V lost 1 base and J lost 4 bases. The CDR3 has 18 amino acids. Germline V CDR1 and CDR2: MNHNS, SASEGT. CDR3 sequence reads: CASSEVLAGGRTTGELFF. DNA for the CDR3: TGTGCCAGCAGTGAAGTTCTAGCGGGGGGGCGGACCACCGGGGAGCTGTTTTTT.

A remark on this clonotype: One end of the junction varies from germline; a read error may be responsible. The chain uses TRBV6-1 and TRBJ1-2; possibly TRBD1 for D (6 bases). Germline assignment: CDR1 MNHNS and CDR2 SASEGT. CDR3 length: 14 amino acids. The CDR3 coding sequence is TGTGCTAGCAGTGAAGCGTGGACAGACTATGGCTACACCTTC. Translated: CASSEAWTDYGYTF.

A remark on this clonotype: A clone one base away is much larger, so this may be a read error. This chain joins TRBV5-1 and TRBJ2-2; possibly TRBD1 for D (5 bases). The V gene's germline CDR1 is SGHRS and CDR2 YFSETQ. This CDR3 has 15 residues. CDR3 protein: CASGLGRLNTGELFF. In DNA, the CDR3 is TGCGCCAGCGGCTTGGGGCGACTCAACACCGGGGAGCTGTTTTTT. Variable domain in full (rest from reference TRBV5-1 and TRBJ2-2): KAGVTQTPRYLIKTRGQQVTLSCSPISGHRSVSWYQQTPGQGLQFLFEYFSETQRNKGNFPGRFSGRQFSNSRSEMNVSTLELGDSALYLCASGLGRLNTGELFFGEGSRLTVL.

A remark on this clonotype: The DNA is omitted, as the CDR3 cannot be located on it reliably, and the CDR3 follows TCRdb's listing. CDR3 residues: CATSRVAGETQYFGPSTEAFF. The V and J genes are TRBV15 and TRBJ1-1. Ends included, the CDR3 has 21 residues. Germline V CDR1 and CDR2: LNHNV, YYDKDF (reference sequence).

This clonotype was seen at least ten times. The V and J genes are TRBV28 and TRBJ1-5, with no clear D. CDR3 length: 15 amino acids. The germline V gene has CDR1 MDHEN and CDR2 SYDVKM. Between the trimmed V and J ends, which lost 5 bases and 2 bases, there was a span of 13 bases. CDR3 DNA sequence: TGTGCCAGCAGTAAGCCAGCCATCGGCAATCAGCCCCAGCATTTT. Amino acids: CASSKPAIGNQPQHF.

This clonotype was counted ten times or more. The chain carries TRBV4-1 and TRBJ1-5; tentative D call: TRBD1 (6 bases). The V gene lost 0 bases and the J gene lost 7 bases, with 16 bases spanning the gap. Germline CDR1 MGHRA, CDR2 YSYEKL. The CDR3 extends over 16 amino acids. For the CDR3, the DNA is TGCGCCAGCAGCCAAGACGGCACAGGGAGGGAACAGCCCCAGCATTTT. Its protein is CASSQDGTGREQPQHF.

This clonotype was seen ten or more times. This chain connects TRBV5-1 to TRBJ2-3; TRBD1 aligns across 8 bases. This CDR3 is built from 16 residues. Germline V lookup: CDR1 SGHRS, CDR2 YFSETQ. Trimming took 4 bases from V and 5 from J; bases not matched to a gene: 12. The CDR3 loop reads CASSLGQGSHVDTQYF. The CDR3 DNA sequence: TGCGCCAGCAGCCTCGGACAGGGTTCACATGTAGATACGCAGTATTTT.

This clonotype was seen ten or more times. The gene calls are TRBV2 and TRBJ1-1; possibly TRBD1 for D (5 bases). Trimming left V 4 bases short and J 5 bases short, with 11 bases between. Germline lookup yields CDR1 SNHLY and CDR2 FYNNEI. This CDR3 is 13 amino acids long. CDR3 nucleotides: TGTGCCAGCAGTGGGTACAGGCTAACTGAAGCTTTCTTT. Amino acid sequence: CASSGYRLTEAFF.

This clonotype appeared many times. The chain joins TRBV7-2 to TRBJ2-7; D not certain. The CDR3 contains 12 residues. Germline-derived CDR1 and CDR2 are SGHTA and FQGNSA. V shed 3 bases and J shed 7 bases, with 10 bases lying between them. The CDR3 nucleotides are TGTGCCAGCAGCTTTGGCAGGTCGGAGCAGTACTTC. Translation gives CASSFGRSEQYF.

The J gene is TRBJ2-7, the V gene TRBV12-3 or TRBV12-4; TRBD2 matches at 7 bases. This CDR3 spans 15 amino acids. Trimming took 6 bases from V and 4 from J; bases not matched to a gene: 12. The CDR3 region is CASRRASGNYYEQYF. The CDR3 region has the DNA TGTGCCAGCAGGAGAGCCAGCGGGAACTATTACGAGCAGTACTTC.

At least ten counts were recorded for this clonotype. A much larger clone lies one base from this, so it may be a read error. The chain couples TRBV6-2 or TRBV6-3 to TRBJ1-2; D ambiguous. CDR3 length equals 18 residues. The V end lost 0 bases, the J end lost 0 bases, and 17 bases lay between the germline ends. Germline lookup yields CDR1 MNHEY and CDR2 SVGEGT. The CDR3 protein is CASSYSRSGPLANYGYTF. CDR3 nucleotide sequence: TGTGCCAGCAGTTACTCGAGATCCGGTCCCTTAGCTAACTATGGCTACACCTTC.

The chain carries TRBV10-2 and TRBJ2-7; D remains ambiguous. The V end was cut by 9 bases, the J end by 0 bases, with 12 bases between. The CDR3 has 13 residues. Germline CDR1 and CDR2: WSHSY and SAAADI. CDR3 loop: CASEARSSYEQYF. The CDR3 DNA follows: TGCGCCAGTGAGGCCCGCAGCTCCTACGAGCAGTACTTC.

This clonotype was picked up many times. The gene calls are TRBV2 and TRBJ2-5; the D gene is possibly TRBD2 (5 bases). Germline V gene data show CDR1 as SNHLY and CDR2 as FYNNEI. The CDR3 has 11 amino acids. Trimming removed 10 bases at V and 5 bases at J, with 11 bases between. For the CDR3, the DNA is TGTGCCACCTCCGGGGAGGAGACCCAGTACTTC. Translating gives CATSGEETQYF.